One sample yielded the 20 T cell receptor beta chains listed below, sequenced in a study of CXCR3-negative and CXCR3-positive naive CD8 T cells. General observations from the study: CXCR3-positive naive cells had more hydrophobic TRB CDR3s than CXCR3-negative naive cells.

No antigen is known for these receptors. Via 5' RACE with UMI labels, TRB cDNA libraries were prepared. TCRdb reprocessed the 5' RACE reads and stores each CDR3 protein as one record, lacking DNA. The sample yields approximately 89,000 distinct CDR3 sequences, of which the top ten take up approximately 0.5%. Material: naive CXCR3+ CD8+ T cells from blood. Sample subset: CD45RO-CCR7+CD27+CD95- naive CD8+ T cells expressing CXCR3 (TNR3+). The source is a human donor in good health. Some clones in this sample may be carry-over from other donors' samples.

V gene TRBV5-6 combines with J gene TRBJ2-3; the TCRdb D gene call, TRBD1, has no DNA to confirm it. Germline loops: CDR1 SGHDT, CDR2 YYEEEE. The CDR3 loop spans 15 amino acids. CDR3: CASSLSGGSTDTQYF.

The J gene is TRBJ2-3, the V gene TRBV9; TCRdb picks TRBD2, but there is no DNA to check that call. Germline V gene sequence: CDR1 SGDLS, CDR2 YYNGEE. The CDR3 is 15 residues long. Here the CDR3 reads CASSVDGGSADTQYF.

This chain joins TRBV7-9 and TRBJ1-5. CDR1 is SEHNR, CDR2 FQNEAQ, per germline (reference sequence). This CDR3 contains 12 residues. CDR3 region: CASSLGDQPQHF. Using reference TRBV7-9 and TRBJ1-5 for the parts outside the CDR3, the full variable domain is DTGVSQNPRHKITKRGQNVTFRCDPISEHNRLYWYRQTLGQGPEFLTYFQNEAQLEKSRLLSDRFSAERPKGSFSTLEIQRTEQGDSAMYLCASSLGDQPQHFGDGTRLSIL.

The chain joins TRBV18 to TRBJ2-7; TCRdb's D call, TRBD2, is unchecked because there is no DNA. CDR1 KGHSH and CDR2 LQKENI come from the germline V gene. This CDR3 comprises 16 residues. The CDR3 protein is CASSPPVAGLTYEQYF.

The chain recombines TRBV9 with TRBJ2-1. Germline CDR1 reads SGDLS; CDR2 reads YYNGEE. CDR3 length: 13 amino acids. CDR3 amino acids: CASSAADYNEQFF.

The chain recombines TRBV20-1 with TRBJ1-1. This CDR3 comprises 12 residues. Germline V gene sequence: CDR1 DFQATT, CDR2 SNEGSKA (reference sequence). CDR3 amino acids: CSAWAGNTEAFF.

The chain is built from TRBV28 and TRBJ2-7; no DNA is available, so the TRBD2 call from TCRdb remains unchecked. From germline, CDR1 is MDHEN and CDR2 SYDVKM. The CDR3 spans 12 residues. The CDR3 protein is CASSWDFQEQYF.

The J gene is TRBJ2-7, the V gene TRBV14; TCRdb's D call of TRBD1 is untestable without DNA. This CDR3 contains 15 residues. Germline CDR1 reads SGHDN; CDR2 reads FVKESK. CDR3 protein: CASSQSGAVPYEQYF.

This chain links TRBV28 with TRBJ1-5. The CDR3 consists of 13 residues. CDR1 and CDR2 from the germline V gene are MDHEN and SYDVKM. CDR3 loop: CATSTRGIQPQHF.

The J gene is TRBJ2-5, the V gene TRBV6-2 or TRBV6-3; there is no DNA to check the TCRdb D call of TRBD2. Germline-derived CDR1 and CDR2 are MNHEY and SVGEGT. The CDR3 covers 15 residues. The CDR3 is CASRPLAGGRETQYF.

CDR3 amino acids: CATSREWTSTDTQYF. The V and J genes are TRBV15 and TRBJ2-3. The CDR3 covers 15 residues. CDR1 and CDR2 from the germline V gene are LNHNV and YYDKDF (reference sequence).

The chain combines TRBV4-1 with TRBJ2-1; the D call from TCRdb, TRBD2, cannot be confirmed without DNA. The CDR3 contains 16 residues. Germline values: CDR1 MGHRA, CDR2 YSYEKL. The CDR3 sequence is CASSSRGEVSFNEQFF.

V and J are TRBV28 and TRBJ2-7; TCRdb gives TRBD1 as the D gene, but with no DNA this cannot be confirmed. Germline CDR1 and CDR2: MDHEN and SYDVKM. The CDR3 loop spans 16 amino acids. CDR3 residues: CASSLYEGAKDYEQYF.

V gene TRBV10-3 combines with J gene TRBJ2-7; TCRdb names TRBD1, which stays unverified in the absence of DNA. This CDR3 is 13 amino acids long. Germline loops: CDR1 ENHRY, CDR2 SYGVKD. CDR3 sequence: CAISVGGSYEQYF.

CDR3 region: CASEGTEDEQFF. The chain couples TRBV6-2 or TRBV6-3 to TRBJ2-1; TCRdb reports TRBD2, a call that lacks DNA to check it against. The CDR3 runs to 12 residues. Germline V lookup: CDR1 MNHEY, CDR2 SVGEGT.

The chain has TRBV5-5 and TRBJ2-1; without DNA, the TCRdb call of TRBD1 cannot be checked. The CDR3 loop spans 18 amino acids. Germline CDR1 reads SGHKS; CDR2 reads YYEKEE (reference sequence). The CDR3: CASSSPRDRGRGYNEQFF.

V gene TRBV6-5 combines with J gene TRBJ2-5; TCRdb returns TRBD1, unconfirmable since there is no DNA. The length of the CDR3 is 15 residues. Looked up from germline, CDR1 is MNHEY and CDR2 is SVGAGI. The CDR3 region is CASSYEGAQIETQYF.

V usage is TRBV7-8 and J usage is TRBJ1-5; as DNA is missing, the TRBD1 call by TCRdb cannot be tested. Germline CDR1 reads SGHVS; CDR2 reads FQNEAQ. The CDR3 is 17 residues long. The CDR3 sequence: CASSLGQGDSEFQPQHF.

The CDR3 reads CASSLGPLSYSPLHF. The rearrangement joins TRBV5-7 to TRBJ1-6. TRBV5-7 is an ORF, with its function uncertain. This CDR3 spans 15 amino acids.

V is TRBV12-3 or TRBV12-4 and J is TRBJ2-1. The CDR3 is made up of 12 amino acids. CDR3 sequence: CASSFMENEQFF.